Listed below are T cell receptor beta chains from one sample, sequenced in a study of OX40 agonist ivuxolimab in advanced cancers. TCRdb's copy holds only in-frame clones and misses some; the assay was immunoSEQ multiplex PCR. The sample lists under 150,000 clones, approximately 90% occurring once. The input for sequencing was CD4+ or CD8+ T cells sorted from blood, taken in a trial of the OX40 agonist ivuxolimab. These receptors came from an adult with an advanced solid tumor such as melanoma, head and neck, liver or kidney cancer. The CDR3 runs from the conserved cysteine through the conserved F or W. A D gene is named only where the DNA matches it firmly. Not every row has a clone size; where given, it reads once, few, many or a size class.

d_call,v_call,j_call,clone_size,cdr3_nt,cdr3_aa
.,TRBV7-8,TRBJ2-1,.,TGTGCCAGCAGCTTAGGCGCCACTAGGGGATACAATGAGCAGTTCTTC,CASSLGATRGYNEQFF
TRBD1,TRBV11-2,TRBJ2-7,.,TGTGCCAGCAGCACCAGGACAGGGGACGAGCAGTACTTC,CASSTRTGDEQYF
.,TRBV4-1,TRBJ2-7,.,TGCGCCAGCAGCCAAGCCGGGAGAACCTACGAGCAGTACTTC,CASSQAGRTYEQYF
.,TRBV6-5,TRBJ2-3,.,TGTGCCAGCAGTTACTCCGCGATCACAGATACGCAGTATTTT,CASSYSAITDTQYF
.,TRBV19,TRBJ2-5,.,TGTGCCAGTAGAGCGTCGGGGCAAGAGACCCAGTACTTC,CASRASGQETQYF
.,TRBV5-6,TRBJ1-4,.,TGTGCCAGCTCCTTAACGGACGCCGGTGAAAAACTGTTTTTT,CASSLTDAGEKLFF
TRBD1,TRBV28,TRBJ2-7,.,TGTGCCAGCAGACGACCGGACAGGGACTACGAGCAGTACTTC,CASRRPDRDYEQYF
TRBD1,TRBV7-3,TRBJ2-7,once,TGTGCCAGCAGACAGAAAACTAGAGGGACAGGGGACTCCTACGAGCAGTACTTC,CASRQKTRGTGDSYEQYF
TRBD2,TRBV29-1,TRBJ2-3,.,TGCAGCGTTGCTCGCGGGAGGGCTGCAGATACGCAGTATTTT,CSVARGRAADTQYF
TRBD1,TRBV30,TRBJ2-1,.,TGTGCCTCCGAGGACAGGGGGGCTTACAATGAGCAGTTCTTC,CASEDRGAYNEQFF
.,TRBV28,TRBJ2-2,few,TGTGCCAGCAGTTGGACGAGCACCGGGGAGCTGTTTTTT,CASSWTSTGELFF
TRBD2,TRBV5-1,TRBJ2-1,.,TGCGCCAGCGGACTAGCGGGGCTCAATGAGCAGTTCTTC,CASGLAGLNEQFF
.,TRBV30,TRBJ1-5,.,TGTGCCTGGAGTAAAAACCTGGGCGGTCAGCCCCAGCATTTT,CAWSKNLGGQPQHF
.,TRBV27,TRBJ2-7,.,TGTGCCAGCAGTCCCCTGTCCGGGAGCTACGAGCAGTACTTC,CASSPLSGSYEQYF
.,TRBV19,TRBJ1-2,.,TGTGCCAGTAGTGTATCGGGGTTCTATGGCTACACCTTC,CASSVSGFYGYTF
TRBD1,TRBV4-2,TRBJ2-6,.,TGTGCCAGCAGCCACATCGGGACAGCGATCTCTGGGGCCAACGTCCTGACTTTC,CASSHIGTAISGANVLTF
TRBD2,TRBV9,TRBJ2-1,.,TGTGCCAGCAGCGCCCCTGGGACTAGCGGGACGGGGACCTACAATGAGCAGTTCTTC,CASSAPGTSGTGTYNEQFF
TRBD1,TRBV7-3,TRBJ1-1,once,TGTGCCAGCAGCTTCACAGGGGGACTAGGGAACACTGAAGCTTTCTTT,CASSFTGGLGNTEAFF
.,TRBV5-4,TRBJ1-1,.,TGTGCCAGCAGCTTGGGACAGATGAACACTGAAGCTTTCTTT,CASSLGQMNTEAFF
TRBD1,TRBV6-1,TRBJ1-2,.,TGTGCCAGCAGTGAAACGGACAGGGGTGCTAACTATGGCTACACCTTC,CASSETDRGANYGYTF
.,TRBV21-1,TRBJ2-3,.,TGTGCCAGCAGCGCAGGGACAGGGTGTGCAGATACGCAGTATTTT,CASSAGTGCADTQYF
TRBD1,TRBV7-9,TRBJ1-5,.,TGTGCCAGCAGCTTCGAAGGACAGGGAAGTCAGCCCCAGCATTTT,CASSFEGQGSQPQHF
.,TRBV5-1,TRBJ2-2,.,TGCGCCAGCAGCTTGGACGGGGAGACCGGGGAGCTGTTTTTT,CASSLDGETGELFF
TRBD2,TRBV27,TRBJ2-2,.,TGTGCCAGCTCCAAGGGACTAGCGGGAGCTGGGGAGCTGTTTTTT,CASSKGLAGAGELFF
.,TRBV10-2,TRBJ2-7,.,TGCGCCTCCGACCTACCCGGCGGGACTGCCGACTACGAGCAGTACTTC,CASDLPGGTADYEQYF
TRBD2,TRBV6-6,TRBJ2-7,.,TGTGCCAGCAACCGGGGGGAGGGAAGCTCCTACGAGCAGTACTTC,CASNRGEGSSYEQYF
.,TRBV5-5,TRBJ1-5,once,TGTGCCAGCAGCTTGGAGGTAGGGATGCGTCAGCCCCAGCATTTT,CASSLEVGMRQPQHF
.,TRBV7-9,TRBJ2-7,.,TGTGCCAGCAGCCCTAAGGGACCGGGCTACGAGCAGTACTTC,CASSPKGPGYEQYF
.,TRBV19,TRBJ1-2,.,TGTGCCAGTAGTCCCCTTTACAGGGCAACCTATGGCTACACCTTC,CASSPLYRATYGYTF
TRBD1,TRBV6-5,TRBJ1-6,.,TGTGCCAGCAGTCCCTACAGGGGTCATCCACCCCTCCACTTT,CASSPYRGHPPLHF
TRBD1,TRBV14,TRBJ2-3,once,TGTGCCAGCAGCGGCGACAGGGCGCGCACAGATACGCAGTATTTT,CASSGDRARTDTQYF
TRBD1,TRBV19,TRBJ2-7,.,TGTGCCAGTAGTTTCTCCGGGACAGGGTCCTACGAGCAGTACTTC,CASSFSGTGSYEQYF
TRBD2,TRBV19,TRBJ2-1,.,TGTGCCAGTAGTATCGGGGTCCCTAGCGGGAGGGTATACTCCTACAATGAGCAGTTCTTC,CASSIGVPSGRVYSYNEQFF
.,TRBV18,TRBJ2-5,.,TGTGCCAGCTCACCACCGTCGGCGGCACGACAAGAGACCCAGTACTTC,CASSPPSAARQETQYF
.,TRBV9,TRBJ1-4,.,TGTGCCAGCAGTCTGGGGGGGGGAACCCAAAAACTGTTTTTT,CASSLGGGTQKLFF
TRBD2,TRBV28,TRBJ2-5,.,TGTGCCAGCAGTTTTGGCGGGAGAGGAGAGACCCAGTACTTC,CASSFGGRGETQYF
.,TRBV5-8,TRBJ1-5,.,TGTGCCAGCAGCTTGGCATGGGGGACCAGCAATCAGCCCCAGCATTTT,CASSLAWGTSNQPQHF
.,TRBV18,TRBJ1-5,once,TGTGCCAGCTCACCAACAGGAGATAGCAATCAGCCCCAGCATTTT,CASSPTGDSNQPQHF
.,TRBV5-1,TRBJ2-2,.,TGCGCCAGCAGCTTGGGAGGCAGGGGGAACACCGGGGAGCTGTTTTTT,CASSLGGRGNTGELFF
.,TRBV2,TRBJ1-5,once,TGTGCCAGCAGTGGGGCCCGGCGGGGCGGGCAGCCCCAGCATTTT,CASSGARRGGQPQHF
.,TRBV11-1,TRBJ1-2,.,TGTGCCAGCAGCCCTAGCGGCTATGGCTACACCTTC,CASSPSGYGYTF
.,TRBV19,TRBJ2-1,.,TGTGCCAGTAGTAGTCCAGGCGTCTCCTACAATGAGCAGTTCTTC,CASSSPGVSYNEQFF
.,TRBV19,TRBJ2-2,.,TGTGCCAGTAGGGGCCTTCAGACCGTACCCGGGGAGCTGTTTTTT,CASRGLQTVPGELFF
.,TRBV5-1,TRBJ1-4,.,TGCGCCAGCAGCTTGGCAGGTATCGAGGATGAAAAACTGTTTTTT,CASSLAGIEDEKLFF
.,TRBV19,TRBJ1-4,.,TGTGCCACCCAGTATACAGGGAGGACTAATGAAAAACTGTTTTTT,CATQYTGRTNEKLFF
.,TRBV28,TRBJ1-1,.,TGTGCCAGCAGGCAGTCCAACACTGAAGCTTTCTTT,CASRQSNTEAFF
TRBD1,TRBV27,TRBJ1-1,few,TGTGCCAGCAGCCTGACAGGGGGATACAACACTGAAGCTTTCTTT,CASSLTGGYNTEAFF
.,TRBV7-9,TRBJ1-6,.,TGTGCCAGCAGCCAGGAATCGTTGGCACCCCTCCACTTT,CASSQESLAPLHF
TRBD2,TRBV2,TRBJ2-7,.,TGTGCCAGCAGAGCCGGGACTAGCGGATACGAGCAGTACTTC,CASRAGTSGYEQYF
.,TRBV19,TRBJ1-1,few,TGTGCCAGTAGTATGCCGCTCGGGGGGAAGGACACTGAAGCTTTCTTT,CASSMPLGGKDTEAFF
.,TRBV7-6,TRBJ2-7,.,TGTGCCAGCAGCTTAGAGGCTGGTGAGCAGTACTTC,CASSLEAGEQYF
.,TRBV2,TRBJ1-1,.,TGTGCCAGCGCGGCAGGACTGAACACTGAAGCTTTCTTT,CASAAGLNTEAFF
TRBD2,TRBV28,TRBJ2-4,.,TGTGCCAGCAGCCCGGGAGGGGGAATGGAAAACATTCAGTACTTC,CASSPGGGMENIQYF